Below are 18 T cell receptor beta chains sequenced from a single sample in a study of OX40 agonist ivuxolimab in advanced cancers. The repertoire was sequenced with immunoSEQ multiplex PCR; TCRdb's copy has only in-frame clones and lacks some. Of tens of thousands of clones listed, 91% were seen once; the top ten hold 8.5% to 9%. This specimen consisted of CD4+ or CD8+ T cells sorted from blood, obtained in a trial of the OX40 agonist ivuxolimab. Every receptor here comes from an adult with an advanced solid tumor such as melanoma, head and neck, liver or kidney cancer.

CDR3 amino acids: CASSLGALSSYNEQFF. The CDR3, as DNA: TGTGCCAGCAGCTTGGGTGCCTTAAGCTCCTACAATGAGCAGTTCTTC. The chain uses TRBV5-6 and TRBJ2-1; no clear D. CDR1 SGHDT and CDR2 YYEEEE come from the germline V gene. Trimming took off 0 bases at V and 0 bases at J, with 10 bases between the two ends. This CDR3 comprises 16 residues.

The V call is TRBV5-6, the J call TRBJ2-2; unclear D gene. Trimming left V 2 bases short and J 2 bases short, with 7 bases between. The CDR3 has 14 amino acids. Germline V lookup: CDR1 SGHDT, CDR2 YYEEEE. As DNA, the CDR3 is TGTGCCAGCAGCTTAAGTGGTAACACCGGGGAGCTGTTTTTT. The encoded protein is CASSLSGNTGELFF.

The chain joins TRBV7-3 to TRBJ2-1, with 7 bases identical to TRBD2. Per the germline V gene, CDR1 is SGHTA and CDR2 is FQGTGA. The ends lost 2 bases at V and 6 bases at J; junction bases unmatched: 10. The CDR3 loop spans 16 amino acids. The CDR3 nucleotides read TGTGCCAGCAGCTTAGTCCGGCGGGAGCGAGGCAATGAGCAGTTCTTC. It codes for CASSLVRRERGNEQFF.

The genes are TRBV27 and TRBJ2-3, with D unresolved. The germline V and J ends were trimmed by 6 bases and 4 bases, with 14 bases remaining between them. CDR1 and CDR2 from the germline V gene are MNHEY and SMNVEV (reference sequence). The CDR3 has 14 residues. The CDR3 region is CASRMHLAPDTQYF. In DNA, the CDR3 is TGTGCCAGCAGAATGCACTTGGCGCCAGATACGCAGTATTTT.

The chain is built from TRBV9 and TRBJ1-1; D not certain. The V and J ends lost 4 bases and 11 bases respectively, with 21 bases between them. This CDR3 region has 14 residues. In germline, CDR1 is SGDLS, CDR2 YYNGEE. The CDR3 region has the DNA TGTGCCAGCAGCCCCGTAAGTGAGTGGGTAAAGGCTTTCTTT. This translates into CASSPVSEWVKAFF. Combining the CDR3 with reference TRBV9 and TRBJ1-1 gives the whole variable domain DSGVTQTPKHLITATGQRVTLRCSPRSGDLSVYWYQQSLDQGLQFLIQYYNGEERAKGNILERFSAQQFPDLHSELNLSSLELGDSALYFCASSPVSEWVKAFFGQGTRLTVV.

V usage is TRBV19 and J usage is TRBJ1-1; 9 bases align to TRBD1. This CDR3 comprises 13 residues. Unmatched junction bases numbered 7, after V lost 8 bases and J lost 6 bases. Germline CDR1 LNHDA, CDR2 SQIVND (reference sequence). The CDR3 protein is CASVGTGPPEAFF. CDR3 sequence (DNA): TGTGCCAGTGTTGGGACAGGGCCCCCTGAAGCTTTCTTT.

V is TRBV21-1 and J is TRBJ2-2; TRBD1, the D gene given by the table, was not confirmed from the DNA. TRBV21-1 is labeled a pseudogene. There are 19 residues in the CDR3. Here the CDR3 reads CASSKVGARACCNTGELFF. The CDR3 DNA reads as TGTGCCAGCAGCAAAGTGGGGGCCAGGGCCTGTTGTAACACCGGGGAGCTGTTTTTT.

The J gene is TRBJ2-7, the V gene TRBV5-8; unclear D gene. The CDR3 runs 16 residues. V lost 0 bases and J lost 3, with 16 bases in between. Germline CDR1 reads SGHTS; CDR2 reads YDEGEE. CDR3 sequence: CASSLGPPIGDYEQYF. For the CDR3, the DNA is TGTGCCAGCAGCTTGGGGCCTCCGATTGGGGACTACGAGCAGTACTTC.

This clone was detected only once. V and J are TRBV25-1 and TRBJ1-1; D possibly corresponds to TRBD1 (6 bases). The germline gives CDR1 MGHDK, CDR2 SYGVNS. The CDR3 is made up of 14 amino acids. Trimming removed 5 bases from V and 3 bases from J, with 13 bases in between. The CDR3 here is CASSSWDTDTEAFF. The DNA of the CDR3 is TGTGCCAGCAGTTCTTGGGACACGGACACTGAAGCTTTCTTT.

This chain connects TRBV27 to TRBJ2-1, with a weak D call TRBD2 (5 bases). Germline values: CDR1 MNHEY, CDR2 SMNVEV (reference sequence). The germline V and J ends were trimmed by 3 bases and 8 bases, with 5 bases remaining between them. There are 11 residues in the CDR3. CDR3 region: CASSLGDEQFF. The DNA of the CDR3 is TGTGCCAGCAGTTTGGGAGATGAGCAGTTCTTC.

This chain connects TRBV27 to TRBJ2-2, with TRBD1 matching 11 bases. With 4 bases clipped from V and 4 bases from J, the junction kept 5 bases outside the gene matches. The CDR3 runs to 16 residues. Germline lookup yields CDR1 MNHEY and CDR2 SMNVEV (reference sequence). The CDR3 sequence: CASSSGQGAGTGELFF. The DNA of the CDR3 is TGTGCCAGCAGTTCAGGACAGGGGGCCGGCACCGGGGAGCTGTTTTTT.

The chain has TRBV29-1 and TRBJ1-2; maybe TRBD1 (6 bases). The CDR3 spans 14 residues. CDR1 SQVTM and CDR2 ANQGSEA come from the germline V gene. Trimming left V 1 base short and J 5 bases short, with 14 bases between. The CDR3 sequence is CSVEATGLYYGYTF. The CDR3, as DNA: TGCAGCGTTGAAGCCACAGGGCTGTATTATGGCTACACCTTC.

The chain uses TRBV2 and TRBJ1-5; D unresolved. Trimming removed 1 base at V and 3 bases at J, with 7 bases between. CDR1 is SNHLY, CDR2 FYNNEI, per germline. This CDR3 region has 14 residues. The CDR3 region is CASSEVQINQPQHF. The DNA of the CDR3 is TGTGCCAGCAGTGAAGTACAGATCAATCAGCCCCAGCATTTT.

The chain joins TRBV5-4 to TRBJ2-7; unclear D gene. Trimming took off 2 bases at V and 2 bases at J, with 14 bases between the two ends. Germline CDR1 is SGHNT and CDR2 is YYREEE (reference sequence). This CDR3 is built from 15 residues. The CDR3 nucleotides are TGTGCCAGCAGCTTAGGTCGCTCAGAAACCTACGAGCAGTACTTC. The encoded protein is CASSLGRSETYEQYF. Variable domain in full (rest from reference TRBV5-4 and TRBJ2-7): ETGVTQSPTHLIKTRGQQVTLRCSSQSGHNTVSWYQQALGQGPQFIFQYYREEENGRGNFPPRFSGLQFPNYSSELNVNALELDDSALYLCASSLGRSETYEQYFGPGTRLTVT.

V and J are TRBV7-2 and TRBJ2-1; 15 bases are a match to TRBD2. There are 17 residues in the CDR3. Germline CDR1 reads SGHTA; CDR2 reads FQGNSA. The junction had 2 bases not matched to a gene; V was cut back by 1 base and J by 4 bases. CDR3 amino acids: CASSLEGLAGGYNEQFF. CDR3 sequence (DNA): TGTGCCAGCAGCTTAGAAGGACTAGCGGGAGGGTACAATGAGCAGTTCTTC. The full variable domain, in which reference TRBV7-2 and TRBJ2-1 provide the parts outside the CDR3, is GAGVSQSPSNKVTEKGKDVELRCDPISGHTALYWYRQSLGQGLEFLIYFQGNSAPDKSGLPSDRFSAERTGGSVSTLTIQRTQQEDSAVYLCASSLEGLAGGYNEQFFGPGTRLTVL.

The V and J genes are TRBV27 and TRBJ1-2; weak D call: TRBD1 (6 bases). V lost 0 bases to trimming and J lost 6 bases, with 11 bases between them. Germline lookup yields CDR1 MNHEY and CDR2 SMNVEV (reference sequence). This CDR3 comprises 14 residues. In nucleotides, the CDR3 is TGTGCCAGCAGTTTATCACAGGGTATAGATGGCTACACCTTC. This encodes CASSLSQGIDGYTF.

This sequence joins TRBV4-3 and TRBJ1-4; D is ambiguous. V gave up 1 base and J gave up 0 bases, with 6 bases separating them. The CDR3 extends over 15 amino acids. The germline CDR1 and CDR2 sequences are LGHNA and YSLEER. The CDR3: CASSQAAATNEKLFF. In DNA, the CDR3 is TGCGCCAGCAGCCAAGCCGCCGCAACTAATGAAAAACTGTTTTTT.

The rearrangement uses TRBV9 and TRBJ2-7; D not certain. Trimming stripped 0 bases from V and 0 bases from J, with 7 bases between. Germline-derived CDR1 and CDR2 are SGDLS and YYNGEE. The CDR3 length is 14 residues. Here the CDR3 DNA reads TGTGCCAGCAGCGTAGGATCGAGCTCCTACGAGCAGTACTTC. Translating it yields CASSVGSSSYEQYF. Full variable domain (outside the CDR3, taken from reference TRBV9 and TRBJ2-7): DSGVTQTPKHLITATGQRVTLRCSPRSGDLSVYWYQQSLDQGLQFLIQYYNGEERAKGNILERFSAQQFPDLHSELNLSSLELGDSALYFCASSVGSSSYEQYFGPGTRLTVT.